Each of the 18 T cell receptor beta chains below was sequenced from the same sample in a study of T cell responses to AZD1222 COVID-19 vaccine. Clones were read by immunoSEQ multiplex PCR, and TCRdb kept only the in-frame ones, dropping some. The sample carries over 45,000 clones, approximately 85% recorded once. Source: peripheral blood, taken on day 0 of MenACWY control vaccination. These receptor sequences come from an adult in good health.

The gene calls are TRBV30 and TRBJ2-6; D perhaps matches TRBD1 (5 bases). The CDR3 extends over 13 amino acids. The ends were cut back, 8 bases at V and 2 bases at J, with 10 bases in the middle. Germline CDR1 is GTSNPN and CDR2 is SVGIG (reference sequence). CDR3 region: CALQGTGANVLTF. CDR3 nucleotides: TGTGCCCTCCAGGGAACTGGGGCCAACGTCCTGACTTTC.

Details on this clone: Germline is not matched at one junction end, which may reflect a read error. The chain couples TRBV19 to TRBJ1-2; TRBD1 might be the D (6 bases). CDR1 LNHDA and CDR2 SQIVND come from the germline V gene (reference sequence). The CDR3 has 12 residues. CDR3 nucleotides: TGTGCCAGCAGTACCAGGGGAGGGGGCTACACCTTC. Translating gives CASSTRGGGYTF.

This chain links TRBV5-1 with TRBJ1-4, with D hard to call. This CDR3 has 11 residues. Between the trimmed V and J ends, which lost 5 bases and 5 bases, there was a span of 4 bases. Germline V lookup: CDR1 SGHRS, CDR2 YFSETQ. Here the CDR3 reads CASRLNEKLFF. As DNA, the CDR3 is TGCGCCAGCAGGCTAAATGAAAAACTGTTTTTT.

The CDR3 sequence: CASSLAMGPNQPQHF. As DNA, the CDR3 is TGTGCCAGCAGCTTAGCCATGGGACCGAATCAGCCCCAGCATTTT. The chain employs TRBV7-8 and TRBJ1-5, with D possibly being TRBD1 (5 bases). Trimming left V 0 bases short and J 4 bases short, with 10 bases between. CDR3 size: 15 residues. Germline CDR1 SGHVS, CDR2 FQNEAQ.

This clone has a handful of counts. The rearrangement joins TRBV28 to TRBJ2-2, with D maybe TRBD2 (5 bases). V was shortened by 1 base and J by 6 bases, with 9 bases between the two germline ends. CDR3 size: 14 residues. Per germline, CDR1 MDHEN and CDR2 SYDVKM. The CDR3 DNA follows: TGTGCCAGCAGTTTATTCCCGGGGTCCGGGGAGCTGTTTTTT. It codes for CASSLFPGSGELFF.

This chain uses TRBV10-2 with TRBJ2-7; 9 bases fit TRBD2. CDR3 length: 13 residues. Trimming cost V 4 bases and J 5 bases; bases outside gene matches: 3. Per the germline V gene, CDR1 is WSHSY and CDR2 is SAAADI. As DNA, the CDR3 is TGCGCCAGCAGTGCTAGCGGGAACGACGAGCAGTACTTC. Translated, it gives CASSASGNDEQYF.

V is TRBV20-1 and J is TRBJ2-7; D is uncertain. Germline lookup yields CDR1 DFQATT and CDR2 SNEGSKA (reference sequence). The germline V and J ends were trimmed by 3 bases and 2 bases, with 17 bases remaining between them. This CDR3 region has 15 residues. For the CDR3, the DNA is TGCAGTGCTAGTCATAGAGATGTCTCCCCCTACGAGCAGTACTTC. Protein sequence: CSASHRDVSPYEQYF.

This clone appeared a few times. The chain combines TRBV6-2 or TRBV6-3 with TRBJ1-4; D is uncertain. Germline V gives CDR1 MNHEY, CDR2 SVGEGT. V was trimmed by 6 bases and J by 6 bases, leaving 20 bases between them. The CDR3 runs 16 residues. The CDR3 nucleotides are TGTGCCAGCAGCCCTGCGTTAAGGATCGGAGATGAAAAACTGTTTTTT. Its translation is CASSPALRIGDEKLFF.

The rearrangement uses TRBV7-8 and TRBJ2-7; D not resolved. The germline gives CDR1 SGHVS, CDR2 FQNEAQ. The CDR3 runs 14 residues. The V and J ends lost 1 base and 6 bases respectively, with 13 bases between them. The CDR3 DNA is TGTGCCAGCAGCTTAGGCGGATACCTCCGCGAGCAGTACTTC. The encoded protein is CASSLGGYLREQYF.

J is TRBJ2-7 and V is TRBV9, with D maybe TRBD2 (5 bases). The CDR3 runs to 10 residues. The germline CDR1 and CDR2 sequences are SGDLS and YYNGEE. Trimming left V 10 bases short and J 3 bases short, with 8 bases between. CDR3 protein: CARDYYEQYF. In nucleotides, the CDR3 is TGTGCCCGAGACTACTACGAGCAGTACTTC.

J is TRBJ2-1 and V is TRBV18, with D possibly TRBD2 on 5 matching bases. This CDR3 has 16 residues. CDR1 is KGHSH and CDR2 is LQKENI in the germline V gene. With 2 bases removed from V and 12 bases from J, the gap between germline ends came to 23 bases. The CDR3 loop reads CASSPTTPGVGHWQFF. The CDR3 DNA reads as TGTGCCAGCTCACCAACAACCCCCGGGGTCGGGCATTGGCAGTTCTTC.

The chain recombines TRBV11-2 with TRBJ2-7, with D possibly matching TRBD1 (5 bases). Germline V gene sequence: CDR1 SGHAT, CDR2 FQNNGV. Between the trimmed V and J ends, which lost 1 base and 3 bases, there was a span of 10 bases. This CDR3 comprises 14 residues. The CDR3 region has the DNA TGTGCCAGCAGCTTAGCAGGGTCAGGCTACGAGCAGTACTTC. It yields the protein CASSLAGSGYEQYF.

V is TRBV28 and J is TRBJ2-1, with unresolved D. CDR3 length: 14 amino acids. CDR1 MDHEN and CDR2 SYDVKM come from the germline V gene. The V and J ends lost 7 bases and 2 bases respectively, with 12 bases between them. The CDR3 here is CASIVGGTYNEQFF. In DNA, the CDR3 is TGTGCCAGCATTGTGGGTGGCACCTACAATGAGCAGTTCTTC.

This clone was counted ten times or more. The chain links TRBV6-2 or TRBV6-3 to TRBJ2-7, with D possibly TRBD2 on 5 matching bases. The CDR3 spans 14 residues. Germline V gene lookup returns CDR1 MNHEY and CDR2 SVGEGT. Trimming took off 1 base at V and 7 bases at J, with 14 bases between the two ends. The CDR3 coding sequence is TGTGCCAGCAGTTACTTGGGAGACCCTATAGAGCAGTACTTC. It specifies CASSYLGDPIEQYF.

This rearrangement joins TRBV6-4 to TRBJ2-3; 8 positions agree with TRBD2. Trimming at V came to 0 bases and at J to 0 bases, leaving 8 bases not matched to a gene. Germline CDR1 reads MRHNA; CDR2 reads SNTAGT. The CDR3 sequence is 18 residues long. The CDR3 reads CASSDSQGAGGSTDTQYF. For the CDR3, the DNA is TGTGCCAGCAGTGACTCACAAGGTGCGGGAGGAAGCACAGATACGCAGTATTTT.

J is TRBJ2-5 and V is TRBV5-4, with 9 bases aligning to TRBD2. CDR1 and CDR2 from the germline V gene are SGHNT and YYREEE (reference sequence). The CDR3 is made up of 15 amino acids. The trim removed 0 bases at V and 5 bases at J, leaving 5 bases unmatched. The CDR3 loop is CASSLGGRARETQYF. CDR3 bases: TGTGCCAGCAGCTTGGGCGGGAGGGCCCGGGAGACCCAGTACTTC.

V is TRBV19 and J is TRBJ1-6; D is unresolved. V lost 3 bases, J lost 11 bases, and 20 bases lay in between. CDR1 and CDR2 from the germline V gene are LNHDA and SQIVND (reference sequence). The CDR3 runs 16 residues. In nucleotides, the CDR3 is TGTGCCAGTAGTATCGAGCTCCTTGGAGGGAGGACACCCCTCCACTTT. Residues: CASSIELLGGRTPLHF.

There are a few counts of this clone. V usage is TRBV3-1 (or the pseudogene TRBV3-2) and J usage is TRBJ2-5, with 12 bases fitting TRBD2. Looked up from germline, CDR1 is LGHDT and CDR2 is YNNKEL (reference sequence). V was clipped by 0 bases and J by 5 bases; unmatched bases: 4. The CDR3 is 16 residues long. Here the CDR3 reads CASSQDRLAGGETQYF. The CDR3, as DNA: TGTGCCAGCAGCCAAGATCGGCTAGCGGGAGGGGAGACCCAGTACTTC.